A selection of T cell receptor beta chains follows, all from one sample in a study of shared clonotypes between healthy human individuals. TCRdb's copy holds only in-frame clones and misses some; the assay was immunoSEQ multiplex PCR. The table lists 700,000 to 950,000 clones, roughly 96% of them singletons. The sample comprised naive CD8+ T cells sorted from blood. These receptors all come from a man in his thirties or forties in good health. CDR3s include the opening cysteine and the closing phenylalanine or tryptophan. The D gene is left open where the match is weak. Clone size appears in some rows only: once, few, many, or a class for an expanded clone.

d_call | j_call | v_call | clone_size | cdr3_nt | cdr3_aa
- | TRBJ2-3 | TRBV9 | - | TGTGCCAGCAGCGCACTCGAGGGACTTATCTCAGATACGCAGTATTTT | CASSALEGLISDTQYF
- | TRBJ1-2 | TRBV6-6 | - | TGTGCCAGCAGTTACTCGGGGGAACTCGTTGGCTACACCTTC | CASSYSGELVGYTF
- | TRBJ2-1 | TRBV27 | few | TGTGCCAGCATTTACTACAATGAGCAGTTCTTC | CASIYYNEQFF
TRBD2 | TRBJ2-1 | TRBV9 | - | TGTGCCAGCTCCCCTGAGACTAGCGGTTACAATGAGCAGTTCTTC | CASSPETSGYNEQFF
- | TRBJ2-1 | TRBV7-9 | - | TGTGCCAGCAGCCCCCAAAACAAGGACGAGCAGTTCTTC | CASSPQNKDEQFF
- | TRBJ2-5 | TRBV5-1 | - | TGCGCCAGCAGCTTCCTAAACTTAAAATCGGGCGTCCAAGAGACCCAGTACTTC | CASSFLNLKSGVQETQYF
- | TRBJ2-7 | TRBV29-1 | - | TGCAGCGCTGTTCCCCTTTATCTGACCGAGCAGTACTTC | CSAVPLYLTEQYF
- | TRBJ2-1 | TRBV29-1 | - | TGCAGCGTTGTTGGAATCTACTCGGACAATGAGCAGTTCTTC | CSVVGIYSDNEQFF
- | TRBJ2-7 | TRBV11-2 | - | TGTGCCAGCAGCCCCGAGTACGAGCAGTACTTC | CASSPEYEQYF
- | TRBJ2-7 | TRBV28 | - | TGTGCCAGCAGTTTACTCCGGGCCTCACTCAACTCCTACGAGCAGTACTTC | CASSLLRASLNSYEQYF
- | TRBJ1-1 | TRBV14 | - | TGTGCCAGCAGTCAGGAGATGAACACTGAAGCTTTCTTT | CASSQEMNTEAFF
- | TRBJ1-5 | TRBV9 | - | TGTGCCAGCAGCGCTACAGGTGGAAATCAGCCCCAGCATTTT | CASSATGGNQPQHF
- | TRBJ1-1 | TRBV9 | - | TGTGCCAGCAGCCCCCGGGGGGACACTGAAGCTTTCTTT | CASSPRGDTEAFF
- | TRBJ2-7 | TRBV7-2 | - | TGTGCCAGCAGCTTAGTTGCGGATGCAGCAAGGGAGCAGTACTTC | CASSLVADAAREQYF
- | TRBJ1-1 | TRBV9 | - | TGTGCCAGCAGCGGACGCCGCGGAACTGAAGCTTTCTTT | CASSGRRGTEAFF
- | TRBJ2-2 | TRBV7-6 | - | TGTGCCAGCAGCTTTCTGTCCGGGAGTGGGGAGCTGTTTTTT | CASSFLSGSGELFF
TRBD2 | TRBJ2-3 | TRBV2 | - | TGTGCCATTAAAGGGCCGGCTAGCGGAACAGATACGCAGTATTTT | CAIKGPASGTDTQYF
TRBD2 | TRBJ2-1 | TRBV13 | - | TGTGCCAGCAGCACCGGGACTAGCGTCTACAATGAGCAGTTCTTC | CASSTGTSVYNEQFF
- | TRBJ1-5 | TRBV6-5 | - | TGTGCCAGCAGTTACCGCAATCAGCCCCAGCATTTT | CASSYRNQPQHF
- | TRBJ2-1 | TRBV2 | - | TGTGCCAGCTGGACTATGGTTTACAATGAGCAGTTCTTC | CASWTMVYNEQFF
- | TRBJ1-2 | TRBV9 | - | TGTGCCAGCACAGATAACTATGGCTACACCTTC | CASTDNYGYTF
- | TRBJ2-7 | TRBV7-6 | - | TGTGCCAGCAGCTTAAACCCTCTAGTGGGGTCTTGGCAGTACTTC | CASSLNPLVGSWQYF
- | TRBJ1-2 | TRBV5-6 | few | TGTGCCAGCAGCTTGGAGGGTAGGGAGGACTATGGCTACACCTTC | CASSLEGREDYGYTF
TRBD1 | TRBJ2-7 | TRBV6-6 | - | TGTGCCAGCACGCCGACAGGGGATGACGAGCAGTACTTC | CASTPTGDDEQYF